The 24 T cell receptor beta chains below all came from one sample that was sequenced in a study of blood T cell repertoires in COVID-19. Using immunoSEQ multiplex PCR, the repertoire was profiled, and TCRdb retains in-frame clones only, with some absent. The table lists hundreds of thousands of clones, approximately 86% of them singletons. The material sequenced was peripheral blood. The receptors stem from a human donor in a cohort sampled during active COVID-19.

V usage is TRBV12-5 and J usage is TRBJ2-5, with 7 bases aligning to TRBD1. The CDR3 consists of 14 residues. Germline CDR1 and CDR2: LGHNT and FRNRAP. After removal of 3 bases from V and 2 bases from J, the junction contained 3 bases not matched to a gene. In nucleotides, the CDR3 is TGTGCTAGTGGTTTTGAGGGGGCGCAAGAGACCCAGTACTTC. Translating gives CASGFEGAQETQYF.

CDR3 coding DNA: TGTGCCAGCAGCTTAGTCCACGCAGGGGCACAAGAGACCCAGTACTTC. It codes for CASSLVHAGAQETQYF. The chain recombines TRBV11-2 with TRBJ2-5; the D gene is possibly TRBD1 (6 bases). V was cut by 1 base and J by 2 bases, with 14 bases left in between. In germline, CDR1 is SGHAT, CDR2 FQNNGV. The CDR3 totals 16 residues.

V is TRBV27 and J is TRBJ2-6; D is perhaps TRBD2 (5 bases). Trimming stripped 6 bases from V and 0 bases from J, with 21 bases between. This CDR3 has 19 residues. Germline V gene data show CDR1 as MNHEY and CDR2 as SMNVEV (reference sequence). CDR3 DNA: TGTGCCAGCAGGAGAGTTTGGGGTAGGGAGAGCTCTGGGGCCAACGTCCTGACTTTC. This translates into CASRRVWGRESSGANVLTF. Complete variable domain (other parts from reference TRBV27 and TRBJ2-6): EAQVTQNPRYLITVTGKKLTVTCSQNMNHEYMSWYRQDPGLGLRQIYYSMNVEVTDKGDVPEGYKVSRKEKRNFPLILESPSPNQTSLYFCASRRVWGRESSGANVLTFGAGSRLTVL.

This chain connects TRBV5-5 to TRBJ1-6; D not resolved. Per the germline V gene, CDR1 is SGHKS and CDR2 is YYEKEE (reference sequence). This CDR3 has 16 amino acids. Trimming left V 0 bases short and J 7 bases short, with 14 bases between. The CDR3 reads CASSLVPGRANSPLHF. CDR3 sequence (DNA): TGTGCCAGCAGCTTGGTCCCGGGGAGGGCCAATTCACCCCTCCACTTT.

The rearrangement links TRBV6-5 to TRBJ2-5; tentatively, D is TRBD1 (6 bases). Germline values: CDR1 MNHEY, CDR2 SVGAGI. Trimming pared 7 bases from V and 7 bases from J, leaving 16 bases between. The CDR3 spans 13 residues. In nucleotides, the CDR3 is TGTGCCAGCATAAAAGCCCAGGGGTTGACCCAGTACTTC. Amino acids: CASIKAQGLTQYF.

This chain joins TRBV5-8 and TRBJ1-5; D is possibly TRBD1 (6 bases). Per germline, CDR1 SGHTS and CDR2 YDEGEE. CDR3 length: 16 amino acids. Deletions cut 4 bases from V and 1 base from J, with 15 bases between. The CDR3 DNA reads TGTGCCAGCAGCCCACGTGGGGGGGCCAGCAATCAGCCCCAGCATTTT. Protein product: CASSPRGGASNQPQHF.

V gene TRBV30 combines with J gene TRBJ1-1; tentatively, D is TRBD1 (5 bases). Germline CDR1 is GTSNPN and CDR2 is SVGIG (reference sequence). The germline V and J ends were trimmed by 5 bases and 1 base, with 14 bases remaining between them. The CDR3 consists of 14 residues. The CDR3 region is CAWEGQRGNTEAFF. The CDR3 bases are TGTGCCTGGGAGGGGCAACGCGGGAACACTGAAGCTTTCTTT.

Written as DNA, the CDR3 is TGTGCCAGCAGCCTCATCCCAGCGGGGGGCGGCCCAGATACGCAGTATTTT. Its translation: CASSLIPAGGGPDTQYF. This sequence joins TRBV4-2 and TRBJ2-3, with 9 bases matching TRBD2. The V gene end was trimmed by 4 bases and the J gene end by 4 bases; junction bases not matched to a gene: 12. The CDR3 runs 17 residues. Looked up from germline, CDR1 is LGHNA and CDR2 is YNFKEQ.

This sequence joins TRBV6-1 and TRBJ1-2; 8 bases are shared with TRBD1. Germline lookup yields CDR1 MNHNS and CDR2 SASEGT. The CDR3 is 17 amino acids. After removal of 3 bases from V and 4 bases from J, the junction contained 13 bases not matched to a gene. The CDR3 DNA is TGTGCCAGCAGTGACCCCCGGACAGGGTTAAATGTCTATGGCTACACCTTC. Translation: CASSDPRTGLNVYGYTF.

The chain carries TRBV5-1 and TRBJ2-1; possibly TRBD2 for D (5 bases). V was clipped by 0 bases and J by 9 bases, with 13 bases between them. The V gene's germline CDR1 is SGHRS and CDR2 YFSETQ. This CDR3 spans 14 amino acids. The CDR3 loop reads CASSLDVGVGEQFF. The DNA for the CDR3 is TGCGCCAGCAGCTTGGATGTCGGGGTTGGTGAGCAGTTCTTC.

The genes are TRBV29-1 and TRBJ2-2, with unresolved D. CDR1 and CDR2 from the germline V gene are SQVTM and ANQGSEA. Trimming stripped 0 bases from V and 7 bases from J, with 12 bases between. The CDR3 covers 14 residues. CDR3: CSVEEQTDGGELFF. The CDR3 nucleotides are TGCAGCGTTGAAGAGCAGACTGATGGCGGGGAGCTGTTTTTT.

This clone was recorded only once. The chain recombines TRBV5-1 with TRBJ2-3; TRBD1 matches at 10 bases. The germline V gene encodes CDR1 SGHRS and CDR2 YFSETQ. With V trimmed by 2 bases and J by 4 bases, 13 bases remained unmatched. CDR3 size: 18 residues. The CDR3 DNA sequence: TGCGCCAGCAGCTTCCATTCAGAACCCGGGACAGGGGCAGATACGCAGTATTTT. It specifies CASSFHSEPGTGADTQYF.

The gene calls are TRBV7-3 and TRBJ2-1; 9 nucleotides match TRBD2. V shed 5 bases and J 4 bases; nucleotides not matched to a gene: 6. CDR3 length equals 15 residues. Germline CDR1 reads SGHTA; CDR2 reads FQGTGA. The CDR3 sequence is CASSLGLANYNEQFF. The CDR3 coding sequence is TGTGCCAGCAGCCTCGGACTAGCGAATTACAATGAGCAGTTCTTC.

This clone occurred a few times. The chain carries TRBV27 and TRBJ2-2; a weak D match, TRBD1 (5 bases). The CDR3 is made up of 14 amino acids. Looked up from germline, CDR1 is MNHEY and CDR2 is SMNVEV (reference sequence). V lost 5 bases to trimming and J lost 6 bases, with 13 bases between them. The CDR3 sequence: CASSISRVAGELFF. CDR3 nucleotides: TGTGCCAGCAGTATCTCCAGGGTGGCCGGGGAGCTGTTTTTT.

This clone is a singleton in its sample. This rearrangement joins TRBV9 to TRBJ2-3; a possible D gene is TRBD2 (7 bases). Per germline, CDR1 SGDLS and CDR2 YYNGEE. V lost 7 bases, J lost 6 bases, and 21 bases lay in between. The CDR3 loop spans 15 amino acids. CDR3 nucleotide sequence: TGTGCCAGCTCCCTTGGGGGGGCTTTGTGGGATACGCAGTATTTT. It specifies CASSLGGALWDTQYF.

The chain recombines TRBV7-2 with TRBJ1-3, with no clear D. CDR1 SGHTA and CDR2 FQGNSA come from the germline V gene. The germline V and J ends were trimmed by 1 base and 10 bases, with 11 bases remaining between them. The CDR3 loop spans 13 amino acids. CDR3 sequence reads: CASSLVRGETIYF. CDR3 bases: TGTGCCAGCAGCTTAGTGCGGGGAGAAACCATATATTTT.

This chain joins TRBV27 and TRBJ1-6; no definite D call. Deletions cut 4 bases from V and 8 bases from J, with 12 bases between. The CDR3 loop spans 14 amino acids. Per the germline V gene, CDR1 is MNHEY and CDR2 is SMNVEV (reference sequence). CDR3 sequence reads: CASSWNQGDSPLHF. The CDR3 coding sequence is TGTGCCAGCAGTTGGAACCAAGGAGATTCACCCCTCCACTTT.

The CDR3 protein is CASSLGGTPTEAFF. CDR3 coding DNA: TGTGCCAGCAGCTTAGGCGGGACCCCCACTGAAGCTTTCTTT. The rearrangement joins TRBV7-9 to TRBJ1-1; D is possibly TRBD1 (5 bases). Trimming took off 1 base at V and 4 bases at J, with 10 bases between the two ends. The CDR3 runs to 14 residues. Per germline, CDR1 SEHNR and CDR2 FQNEAQ (reference sequence).

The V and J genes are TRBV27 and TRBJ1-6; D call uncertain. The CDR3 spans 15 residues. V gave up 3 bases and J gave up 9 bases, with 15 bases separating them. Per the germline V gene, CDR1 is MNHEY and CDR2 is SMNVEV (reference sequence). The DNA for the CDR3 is TGTGCCAGCAGTTTTGGAGGGCCTCGTGGTTCACCCCTCCACTTT. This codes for CASSFGGPRGSPLHF.

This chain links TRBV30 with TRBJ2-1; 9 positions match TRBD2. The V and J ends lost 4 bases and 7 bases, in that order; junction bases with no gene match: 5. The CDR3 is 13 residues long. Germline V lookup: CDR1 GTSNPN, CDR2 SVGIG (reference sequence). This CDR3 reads CAWKLTSGNEQFF. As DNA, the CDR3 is TGTGCCTGGAAATTGACTAGCGGAAATGAGCAGTTCTTC.

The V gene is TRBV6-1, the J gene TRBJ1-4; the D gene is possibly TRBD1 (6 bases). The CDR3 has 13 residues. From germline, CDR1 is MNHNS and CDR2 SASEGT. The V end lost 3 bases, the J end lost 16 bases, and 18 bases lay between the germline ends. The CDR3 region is CASSDSSGGSRFF. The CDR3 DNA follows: TGTGCCAGCAGTGATAGTTCGGGGGGCTCGAGGTTTTTT.

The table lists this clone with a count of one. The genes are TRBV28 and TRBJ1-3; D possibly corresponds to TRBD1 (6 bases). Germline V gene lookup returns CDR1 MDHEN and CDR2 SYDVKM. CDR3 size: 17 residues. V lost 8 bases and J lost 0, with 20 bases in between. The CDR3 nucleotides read TGTGCCAGCCATACCCAGGGGCTAGCTATCTCTGGAAACACCATATATTTT. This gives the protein CASHTQGLAISGNTIYF.

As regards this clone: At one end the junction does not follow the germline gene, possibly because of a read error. This chain's CDR3 is CASRLELSGNTIYF. The CDR3 region has the DNA TGCGCCAGCAGATTGGAACTCTCTGGAAACACCATATATTTT. This chain connects TRBV5-1 to TRBJ1-3; D not resolved. Germline CDR1 SGHRS, CDR2 YFSETQ. CDR3 length: 14 residues. The variable domain in full, with the rest retrieved from reference TRBV5-1 and TRBJ1-3, is KAGVTQTPRYLIKTRGQQVTLSCSPISGHRSVSWYQQTPGQGLQFLFEYFSETQRNKGNFPGRFSGRQFSNSRSEMNVSTLELGDSALYLCASRLELSGNTIYFGEGSWLTVV.

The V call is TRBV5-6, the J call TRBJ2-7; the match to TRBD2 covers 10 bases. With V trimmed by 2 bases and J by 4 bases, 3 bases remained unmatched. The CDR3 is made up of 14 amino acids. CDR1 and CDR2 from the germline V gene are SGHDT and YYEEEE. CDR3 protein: CASSFASGRYEQYF. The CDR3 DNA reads TGTGCCAGCAGCTTCGCTAGCGGGAGATACGAGCAGTACTTC.